This T cell receptor beta chain emerged from a study of T cell responses to AZD1222 COVID-19 vaccine. Study-level information: Pooled in the analysis were second doses at about 4 or about 12 weeks.

Only in-frame clones appear in the TCRdb table, and some are missing; sequencing was by immunoSEQ multiplex PCR. This sample has more than 60,000 clones; more than 75% occur once, and the top ten carry 17%. General study findings and limits: Epitopes outside B.1.351 and B.1.1.7 mutated regions reportedly drew nearly half of spike TCRs.

Note on this clone: Its antigen is not identified.

Sequenced material: peripheral blood, taken on day 0 of AZD1222 vaccination. This sequence was found in an adult in good health.

The CDR3 DNA reads TGTGCCAGCAGTGCCAACAGGGGGCTGGGGAACACTGAAGCTTTCTTT. Translated: CASSANRGLGNTEAFF. This rearrangement joins TRBV2 to TRBJ1-1; TRBD1 agrees at 9 bases. After removal of 4 bases from V and 1 base from J, the junction contained 7 bases not matched to a gene. Germline values: CDR1 SNHLY, CDR2 FYNNEI. The CDR3 loop spans 16 amino acids.